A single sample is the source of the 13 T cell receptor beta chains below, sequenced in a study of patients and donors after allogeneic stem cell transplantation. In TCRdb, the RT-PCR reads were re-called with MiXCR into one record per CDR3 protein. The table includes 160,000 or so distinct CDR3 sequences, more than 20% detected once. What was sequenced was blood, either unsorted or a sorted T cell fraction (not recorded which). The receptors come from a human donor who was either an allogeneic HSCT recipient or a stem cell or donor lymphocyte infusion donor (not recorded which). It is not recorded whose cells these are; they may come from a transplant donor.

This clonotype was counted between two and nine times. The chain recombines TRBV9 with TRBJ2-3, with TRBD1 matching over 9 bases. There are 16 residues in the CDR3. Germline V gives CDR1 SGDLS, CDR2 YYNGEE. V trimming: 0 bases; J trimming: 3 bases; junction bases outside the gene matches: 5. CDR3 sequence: CASSVEWDRVTDTQYF. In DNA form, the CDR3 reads TGTGCCAGCAGCGTAGAATGGGACAGGGTAACAGATACGCAGTATTTT.

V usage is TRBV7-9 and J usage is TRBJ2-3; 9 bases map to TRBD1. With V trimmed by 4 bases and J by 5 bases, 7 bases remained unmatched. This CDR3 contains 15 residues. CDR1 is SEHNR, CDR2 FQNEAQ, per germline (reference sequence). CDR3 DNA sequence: TGTGCCAGCAGCTATAGACAGGGGGAAAAAGATACGCAGTATTTT. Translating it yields CASSYRQGEKDTQYF.

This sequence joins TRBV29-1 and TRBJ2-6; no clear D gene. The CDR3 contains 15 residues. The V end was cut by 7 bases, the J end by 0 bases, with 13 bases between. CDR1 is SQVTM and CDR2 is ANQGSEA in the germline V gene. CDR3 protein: CSAPNPDSGANVLTF. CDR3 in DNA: TGCAGCGCCCCAAATCCAGACTCTGGGGCCAACGTCCTGACTTTC.

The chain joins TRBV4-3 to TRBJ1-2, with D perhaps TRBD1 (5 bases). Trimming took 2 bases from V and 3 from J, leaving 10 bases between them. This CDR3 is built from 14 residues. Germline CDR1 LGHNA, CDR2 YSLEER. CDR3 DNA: TGCGCCAGCAGCCAATTCGGGACGGACTATGGCTACACCTTC. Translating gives CASSQFGTDYGYTF.

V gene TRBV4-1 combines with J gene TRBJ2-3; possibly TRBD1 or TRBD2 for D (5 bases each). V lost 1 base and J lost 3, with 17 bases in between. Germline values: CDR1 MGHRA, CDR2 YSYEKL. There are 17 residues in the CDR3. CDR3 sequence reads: CASSQGGKEILTDTQYF. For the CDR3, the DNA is TGCGCCAGCAGCCAAGGGGGGAAGGAAATATTGACAGATACGCAGTATTTT.

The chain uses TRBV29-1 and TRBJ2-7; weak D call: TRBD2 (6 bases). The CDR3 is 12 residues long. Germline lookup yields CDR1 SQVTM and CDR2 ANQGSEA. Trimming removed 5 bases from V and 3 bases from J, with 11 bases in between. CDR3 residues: CSVRDFVYEQYF. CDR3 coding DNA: TGCAGCGTTCGGGACTTTGTCTACGAGCAGTACTTC.

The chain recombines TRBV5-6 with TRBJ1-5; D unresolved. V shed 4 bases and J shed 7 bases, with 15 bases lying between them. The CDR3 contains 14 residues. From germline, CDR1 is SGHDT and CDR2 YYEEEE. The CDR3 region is CASSQARGDQPQHF. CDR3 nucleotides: TGTGCCAGCAGCCAGGCCCGGGGAGACCAGCCCCAGCATTTT. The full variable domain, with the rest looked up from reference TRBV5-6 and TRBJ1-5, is DAGVTQSPTHLIKTRGQQVTLRCSPKSGHDTVSWYQQALGQGPQFIFQYYEEEERQRGNFPDRFSGHQFPNYSSELNVNALLLGDSALYLCASSQARGDQPQHFGDGTRLSIL.

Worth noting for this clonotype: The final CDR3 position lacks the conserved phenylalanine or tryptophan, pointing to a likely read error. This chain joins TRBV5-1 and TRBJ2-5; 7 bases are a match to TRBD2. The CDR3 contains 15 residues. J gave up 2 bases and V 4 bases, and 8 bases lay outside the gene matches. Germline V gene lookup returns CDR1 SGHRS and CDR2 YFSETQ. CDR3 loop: CASSPGGPRQETQYL. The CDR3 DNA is TGCGCCAGCAGCCCGGGGGGACCGCGACAAGAGACCCAGTACCTC.

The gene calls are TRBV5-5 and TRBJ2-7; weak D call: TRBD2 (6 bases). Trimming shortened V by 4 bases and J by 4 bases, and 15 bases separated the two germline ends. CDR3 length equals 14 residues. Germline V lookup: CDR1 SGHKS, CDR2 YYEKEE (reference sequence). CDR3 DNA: TGTGCCAGCAGCCCCGGGACTTCTTTTTACGAGCAGTACTTC. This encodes CASSPGTSFYEQYF.

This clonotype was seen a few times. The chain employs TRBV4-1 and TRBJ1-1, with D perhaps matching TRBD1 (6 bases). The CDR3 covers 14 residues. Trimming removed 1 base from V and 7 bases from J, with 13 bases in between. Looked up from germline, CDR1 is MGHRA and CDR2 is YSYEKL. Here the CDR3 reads CASSQAPGVGEAFF. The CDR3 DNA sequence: TGCGCCAGCAGCCAAGCTCCAGGGGTCGGTGAAGCTTTCTTT.

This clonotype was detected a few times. The CDR3 nucleotides are TGTGCCAGCAGCTTGGGACCGACAGGGGTTGGTGAAAAACTGTTTTTT. This encodes CASSLGPTGVGEKLFF. The chain carries TRBV5-5 and TRBJ1-4; TRBD1 agrees at 8 bases. V trimming: 0 bases; J trimming: 7 bases; junction bases outside the gene matches: 8. The CDR3 runs to 16 residues. The germline CDR1 and CDR2 sequences are SGHKS and YYEKEE (reference sequence).

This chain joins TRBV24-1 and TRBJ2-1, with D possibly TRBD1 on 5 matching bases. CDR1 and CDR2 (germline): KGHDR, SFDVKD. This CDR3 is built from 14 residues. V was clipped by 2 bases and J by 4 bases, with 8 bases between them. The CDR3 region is CATSDSTGYNEQFF. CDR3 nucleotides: TGTGCCACCAGTGATTCTACAGGTTACAATGAGCAGTTCTTC.

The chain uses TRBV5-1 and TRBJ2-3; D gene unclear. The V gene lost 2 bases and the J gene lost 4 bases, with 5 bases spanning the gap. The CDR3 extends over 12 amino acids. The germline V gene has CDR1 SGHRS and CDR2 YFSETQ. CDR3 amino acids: CASSFIADTQYF. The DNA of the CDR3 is TGCGCCAGCAGCTTCATAGCAGATACGCAGTATTTT.